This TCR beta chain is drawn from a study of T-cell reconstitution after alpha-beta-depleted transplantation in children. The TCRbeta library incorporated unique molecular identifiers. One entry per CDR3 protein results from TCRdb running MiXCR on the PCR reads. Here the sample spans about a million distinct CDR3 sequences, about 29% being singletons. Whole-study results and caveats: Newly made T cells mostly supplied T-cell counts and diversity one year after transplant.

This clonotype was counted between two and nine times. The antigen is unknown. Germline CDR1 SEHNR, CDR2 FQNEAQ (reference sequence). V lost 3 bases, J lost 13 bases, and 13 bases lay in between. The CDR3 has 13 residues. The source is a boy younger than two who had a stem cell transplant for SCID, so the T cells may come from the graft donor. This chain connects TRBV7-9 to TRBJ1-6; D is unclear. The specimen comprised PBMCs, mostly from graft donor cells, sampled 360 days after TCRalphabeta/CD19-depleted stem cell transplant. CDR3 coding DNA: TGTGCCAGCAGCTTTCCGGGGATTTTGCCCCTCCACTTT. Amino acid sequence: CASSFPGILPLHF.